This T cell receptor beta chain was sequenced during a study of T-cell memory formation after mild COVID-19 (dated by TCRdb to about 2021). A note on the overall study: TCR sequence clusters from the two donors were found to be largely donor specific. T-cell clones expanding and contracting after mild COVID-19 in a couple of donors were tracked by longitudinal TCRalpha and TCRbeta repertoire sequencing. The cohort comprised two young, previously healthy adult volunteers, one female and one male.

The table lists this clonotype with many counts. Its antigen remains unidentified. No per-base quality is available; no much larger clone lies one base away. Sequenced on an Illumina NovaSeq 6000. TCRalpha and TCRbeta cDNA libraries were built by 5'RACE with constant-segment primers, adding sample barcodes and unique molecular identifiers. Trizol reagent was used to extract RNA from every sample. Amplification of the libraries took two PCR steps, and the second step added a second sample barcode plus Illumina TruSeq adapters. Sequencing of the libraries was done on an Illumina NovaSeq, producing 2 x 150 bp paired-end reads. In the original analysis: Reads were demultiplexed and collapsed into UMI-guided consensus sequences with migec v1.2.7. Using mixcr v2.1.11, the UMI consensuses were aligned to TRA and TRB V and J templates and assembled into clonotypes. A clonotype was counted as expanded or contracted only if both edgeR and NoisET called the change significant, with noise models trained on biological replicates. For edgeR calls, the cutoffs were a false discovery rate-adjusted p below 0.01 and a log2 fold-change threshold of 1. As an exploratory analysis of dynamics, max-normalized trajectories of the 1000 most abundant clonotypes were examined with PCA combined with hierarchical clustering. Separately sequenced CD4+ and CD8+ repertoires were used to assign the CD4 or CD8 phenotype of responding clones. Clones were called with MiXCR by TCRdb after fastp trimmed the public reads at Q25, and only in-frame beta chains were retained. Rows merge per CDR3 protein into single entries with the most common DNA and genes. In this record, the V and J calls reflect TCRdb's handling and not the investigators' own analysis. The sample data list about 350,000 distinct CDR3 sequences, and 25% to 30% of these were observed just once. In total, the top ten clones hold roughly 14% of the sample.

The study at large found these results: SARS-CoV-2 specificity of the second-wave clones peaking on day 37 was not confirmed. The study covered only a couple of mild cases, and larger cohorts including severe cases with pre-infection samples were considered necessary. Contracting CD4+ clones were found mainly in CM and EM memory subsets, while CD8+ clones were enriched in EMRA. Balanced CD4/CD8 phenotypes were observed for clones contracting from day 15 to 85, whereas a bias towards CD4+ was observed for a second wave of clones expanding from day 15 to 37. Some responding clones were detected in pre-infection memory, which suggested that pre-existing cross-reactive memory T cells had joined the SARS-CoV-2 response.

PBMCs were isolated by Ficoll-Paque density gradient centrifugation. Trimming takes 6 bases from V and 7 bases from J, and the germline ends sit 13 bases apart. The CDR3 covers 12 residues, taking in both the cysteine and the phenylalanine. Just the 36-base CDR3 DNA is kept, in frame starting at base 1. The sequenced sample consisted of PBMCs or a T cell subset sorted from them (not recorded which). The V and J genes are TRBV12-3 or TRBV12-4 and TRBJ2-7; no D gene is confidently identified. This clonotype was obtained from an adult woman who had mild COVID-19 (a few samples of this study predate the infection). The sample titles of this study are shuffled in the database, so cell type and time point are left out; the donor was told from shared clones. CDR3 reads: CASSQVMGEQYF. The DNA reads TGTGCCAGCAGCCAAGTTATGGGGGAGCAGTACTTC.